One and the same sample provided the 22 T cell receptor beta chains below, sequenced in a study of blood T cell repertoires in COVID-19 (dated by TCRdb to the early 2020s). Libraries were built with the immunoSEQ multiplex PCR assay. This immuneACCESS table, as held by TCRdb, lists in-frame sequences with V and J called but not all clones. Of the missing ones, under half trace to an unresolved V gene in checked studies; the others have no known cause. This sample holds 150,000 or so clones; roughly 80% were observed only once. Of the sample, 4% is held by the ten largest clones. The sample taken for sequencing was peripheral blood. The receptors stem from a woman in her fifties or sixties with acute or convalescent COVID-19.

The chain has TRBV6-5 and TRBJ1-1, with 8 bases that match TRBD1. Germline V CDR1 and CDR2: MNHEY, SVGAGI. After removal of 6 bases from V and 4 bases from J, the junction contained 7 bases not matched to a gene. This CDR3 contains 14 residues. The CDR3 DNA reads as TGTGCCAGCAGCCGGACAGGGCCAGGCACTGAAGCTTTCTTT. Its translation: CASSRTGPGTEAFF.

CDR3 sequence reads: CASSVGAGPGYNEQFF. The CDR3 DNA is TGTGCCAGCAGCGTAGGTGCGGGGCCTGGGTACAATGAGCAGTTCTTC. V and J are TRBV9 and TRBJ2-1; possible D gene TRBD2, 6 bases. The CDR3 is 16 residues long. Germline V gene lookup returns CDR1 SGDLS and CDR2 YYNGEE. V lost 0 bases and J 4 bases, leaving 14 bases between the germline ends.

The gene calls are TRBV29-1 and TRBJ2-1, with 11 bases matching TRBD2. CDR3 size: 15 residues. V lost 6 bases to trimming and J lost 8 bases; unmatched junction nucleotides: 12. Germline CDR1 is SQVTM and CDR2 is ANQGSEA. CDR3 nucleotide sequence: TGCAGCGTCCCCCCACGACTAGCGGGAAACGATGAGCAGTTCTTC. Protein product: CSVPPRLAGNDEQFF.

The CDR3 here is CASSLRLGYGYTF. In DNA, the CDR3 is TGTGCCAGCAGTCTCCGACTCGGCTATGGCTACACCTTC. The V call is TRBV28, the J call TRBJ1-2; D gene uncertain. Trimming cost V 5 bases and J 4 bases, with 11 bases left between them. Germline V lookup: CDR1 MDHEN, CDR2 SYDVKM. The CDR3 is made up of 13 amino acids.

This chain links TRBV1 with TRBJ2-1; the table assigns TRBD2, which was not confirmed against the DNA. TRBV1 is classified as a pseudogene. The CDR3 runs 17 residues. CDR3 region: CTSSHVGALKRNNEQFF. CDR3 in DNA: TGCACCAGCAGCCACGTGGGAGCCCTTAAGAGGAACAATGAGCAGTTCTTC.

The gene calls are TRBV5-1 and TRBJ1-4; 7 bases agree with TRBD1. This CDR3 is built from 13 residues. J was trimmed by 8 bases and V by 1 base; bases with no gene match: 2. Germline V CDR1 and CDR2: SGHRS, YFSETQ. CDR3 in amino acids: CASSLRTGEKLFF. Here the CDR3 DNA reads TGCGCCAGCAGCTTGCGGACAGGCGAAAAACTGTTTTTT. Full variable domain (rest looked up from reference TRBV5-1 and TRBJ1-4): KAGVTQTPRYLIKTRGQQVTLSCSPISGHRSVSWYQQTPGQGLQFLFEYFSETQRNKGNFPGRFSGRQFSNSRSEMNVSTLELGDSALYLCASSLRTGEKLFFGSGTQLSVL.

The CDR3, as DNA: TGTGCCAGCAGCTTAGGACTAGAGTTGAGTGAGCAGTACTTC. It is translated as CASSLGLELSEQYF. V and J are TRBV5-4 and TRBJ2-7; TRBD2 agrees at 7 bases. There are 14 residues in the CDR3. Germline V gene sequence: CDR1 SGHNT, CDR2 YYREEE (reference sequence). Unmatched junction bases numbered 9, after V lost 2 bases and J lost 7 bases.

The V call is TRBV27, the J call TRBJ2-2; D is unclear. V was cut by 4 bases and J by 5 bases, with 11 bases left in between. Germline CDR1 and CDR2: MNHEY and SMNVEV (reference sequence). The CDR3 contains 14 residues. This CDR3 reads CASSSFGSTGELFF. CDR3 sequence (DNA): TGTGCCAGCAGTTCCTTCGGGTCAACCGGGGAGCTGTTTTTT.

This chain uses TRBV9 with TRBJ1-3; D is possibly TRBD1 (5 bases). Trimming removed 0 bases at V and 9 bases at J, with 16 bases between. The length of the CDR3 is 15 residues. The germline V gene encodes CDR1 SGDLS and CDR2 YYNGEE. CDR3 region: CASSVGRGGVSTIYF. For the CDR3, the DNA is TGTGCCAGCAGCGTAGGACGAGGAGGGGTTAGCACCATATATTTT.

The chain combines TRBV7-6 with TRBJ2-1, with 11 bases lining up with TRBD2. Trimming took 1 base from V and 8 from J; bases not matched to a gene: 4. The length of the CDR3 is 15 residues. Germline loops: CDR1 SGHVS, CDR2 FNYEAQ. For the CDR3, the DNA is TGTGCCAGCAGCTTAGGACTAGCGGGAAGAGATGAGCAGTTCTTC. It translates to CASSLGLAGRDEQFF.

This clone is a singleton in its sample. The V call is TRBV4-1, the J call TRBJ1-2; 7 bases fit TRBD1. CDR3 length equals 15 residues. Germline V CDR1 and CDR2: MGHRA, YSYEKL. J lost 4 bases, V lost 0 bases, and 5 bases had no gene match. The CDR3 reads CASSQEEGQPYGYTF. DNA for the CDR3: TGCGCCAGCAGCCAAGAGGAGGGACAGCCCTATGGCTACACCTTC.

DNA for the CDR3: TGTGCCACCGCCCAGGCTTATAGCAATCAGCCCCAGCATTTT. The encoded protein is CATAQAYSNQPQHF. V gene TRBV5-5 combines with J gene TRBJ1-5; D is unclear. The CDR3 is 14 residues long. V lost 9 bases to trimming and J lost 0 bases, with 13 bases between them. Per germline, CDR1 SGHKS and CDR2 YYEKEE (reference sequence).

In its sample, this clone was seen many times. V gene TRBV10-3 combines with J gene TRBJ1-5; D perhaps matches TRBD1 (6 bases). CDR1 ENHRY and CDR2 SYGVKD come from the germline V gene. This CDR3 region has 16 residues. V was pared by 5 bases and J by 7 bases, with 21 bases between. CDR3 loop: CAISPGGGGSRQPQHF. The CDR3 DNA reads TGTGCCATCAGTCCCGGGGGGGGCGGGAGCAGGCAGCCCCAGCATTTT.

The CDR3 nucleotides are TGTGCCAGCAGCATCGGGAGGGTTTTTGAGCAGTTCTTC. This translates into CASSIGRVFEQFF. The rearrangement joins TRBV11-1 to TRBJ2-1; 8 nucleotides line up with TRBD2. J gave up 9 bases and V 5 bases, and 6 bases lay outside the gene matches. The CDR3 consists of 13 residues. Per the germline V gene, CDR1 is SGHAT and CDR2 is FQDESV (reference sequence).

A remark on this clone: Other DNA sequences within the sample encode an identical CDR3. V gene TRBV7-9 combines with J gene TRBJ2-1; a weak D match, TRBD1 (6 bases). V gave up 5 bases and J gave up 10 bases, with 12 bases separating them. From germline, CDR1 is SEHNR and CDR2 FQNEAQ (reference sequence). The CDR3 contains 12 residues. CDR3 nucleotides: TGTGCCAGCAGCCTCCAGGGGAACGAGCAGTTCTTC. Translating gives CASSLQGNEQFF.

The chain carries TRBV29-1 and TRBJ2-7; 8 bases agree with TRBD2. The CDR3 sequence is 12 residues long. Germline CDR1 and CDR2: SQVTM and ANQGSEA. The V and J ends lost 6 bases and 7 bases, in that order; junction bases with no gene match: 8. DNA of the CDR3: TGCAGCGTGCGCGGGGGGCGTCGAGAGCAGTACTTC. It is translated as CSVRGGRREQYF.

This clone was seen a handful of times. The V gene is TRBV27, the J gene TRBJ1-6; maybe TRBD1 (6 bases). CDR1 is MNHEY and CDR2 is SMNVEV in the germline V gene (reference sequence). The CDR3 consists of 15 residues. V lost 5 bases and J 6 bases, leaving 14 bases between the germline ends. CDR3 sequence reads: CASSTTGFGNSPLHF. CDR3 DNA sequence: TGTGCCAGCAGTACAACAGGGTTCGGTAATTCACCCCTCCACTTT.

This chain links TRBV5-1 with TRBJ2-2, with D hard to call. V gave up 2 bases and J gave up 4 bases, with 12 bases separating them. The CDR3 is 15 amino acids. Germline V lookup: CDR1 SGHRS, CDR2 YFSETQ. The CDR3 reads CASSFLVGVTGELFF. CDR3 DNA sequence: TGCGCCAGCAGCTTTCTTGTCGGTGTCACCGGGGAGCTGTTTTTT.

This chain links TRBV11-2 with TRBJ2-1, with D tentatively TRBD1 (5 bases). Germline assignment: CDR1 SGHAT and CDR2 FQNNGV. This CDR3 is built from 16 residues. V lost 1 base and J lost 0, with 10 bases in between. The CDR3 DNA is TGTGCCAGCAGCTTAGCCCGACAGAGCTCCTACAATGAGCAGTTCTTC. Translation gives CASSLARQSSYNEQFF. Together with reference TRBV11-2 and TRBJ2-1, the CDR3 gives the full variable domain: EAGVAQSPRYKIIEKRQSVAFWCNPISGHATLYWYQQILGQGPKLLIQFQNNGVVDDSQLPKDRFSAERLKGVDSTLKIQPAKLEDSAVYLCASSLARQSSYNEQFFGPGTRLTVL.

The chain joins TRBV5-1 to TRBJ2-2; 11 nucleotides agree with TRBD2. This CDR3 spans 16 amino acids. Germline V gives CDR1 SGHRS, CDR2 YFSETQ. With V trimmed by 2 bases and J by 5 bases, 5 bases remained unmatched. This CDR3 is CASSLLAGVATGELFF. As DNA, the CDR3 is TGCGCCAGCAGCTTACTAGCGGGAGTCGCGACCGGGGAGCTGTTTTTT.

J is TRBJ1-2 and V is TRBV25-1; D is uncertain. Germline V gene lookup returns CDR1 MGHDK and CDR2 SYGVNS. Trimming left V 6 bases short and J 5 bases short, with 10 bases between. The CDR3 has 12 amino acids. The CDR3 loop is CASSDYPYGYTF. In nucleotides, the CDR3 is TGTGCCAGCAGCGACTATCCATATGGCTACACCTTC.

The V call is TRBV7-6, the J call TRBJ2-2; D unclear. The CDR3 is 14 amino acids. V lost 2 bases and J 8 bases, leaving 12 bases between the germline ends. Germline lookup yields CDR1 SGHVS and CDR2 FNYEAQ. CDR3 DNA sequence: TGTGCCAGCAGCTTAAACAGAGCAGGAGGGGAGCTGTTTTTT. It specifies CASSLNRAGGELFF.